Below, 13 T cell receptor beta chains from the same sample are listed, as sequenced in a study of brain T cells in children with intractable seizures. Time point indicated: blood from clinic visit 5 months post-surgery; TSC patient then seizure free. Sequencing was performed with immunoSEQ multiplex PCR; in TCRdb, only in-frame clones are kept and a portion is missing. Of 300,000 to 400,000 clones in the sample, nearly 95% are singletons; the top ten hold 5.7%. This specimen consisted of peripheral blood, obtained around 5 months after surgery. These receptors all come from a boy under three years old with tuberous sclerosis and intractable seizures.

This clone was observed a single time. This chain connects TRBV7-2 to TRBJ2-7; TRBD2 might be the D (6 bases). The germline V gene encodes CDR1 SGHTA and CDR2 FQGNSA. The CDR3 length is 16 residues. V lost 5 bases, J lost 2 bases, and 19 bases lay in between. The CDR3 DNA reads TGTGCCAGCAGCACCGCATTCCGGGACTTCCCCTACGAGCAGTACTTC. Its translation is CASSTAFRDFPYEQYF.

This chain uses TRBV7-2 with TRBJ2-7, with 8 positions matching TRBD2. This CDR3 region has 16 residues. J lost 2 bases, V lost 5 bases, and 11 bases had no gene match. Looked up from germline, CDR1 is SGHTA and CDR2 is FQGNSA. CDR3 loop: CASSAPTSGGAYEQYF. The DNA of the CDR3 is TGTGCCAGCAGCGCACCAACGAGCGGGGGTGCCTACGAGCAGTACTTC.

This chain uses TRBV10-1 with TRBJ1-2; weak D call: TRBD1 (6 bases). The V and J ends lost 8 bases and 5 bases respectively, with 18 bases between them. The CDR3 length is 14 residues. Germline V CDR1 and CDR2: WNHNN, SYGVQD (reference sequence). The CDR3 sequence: CASFWGRDYYGYTF. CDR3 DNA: TGCGCCAGCTTCTGGGGGCGGGACTATTATGGCTACACCTTC.

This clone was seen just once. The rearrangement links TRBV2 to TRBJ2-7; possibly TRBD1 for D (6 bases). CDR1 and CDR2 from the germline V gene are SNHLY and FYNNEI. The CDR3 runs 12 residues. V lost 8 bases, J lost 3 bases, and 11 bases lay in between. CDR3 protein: CASAPDSYEQYF. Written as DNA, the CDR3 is TGTGCCAGCGCCCCGGACAGCTACGAGCAGTACTTC.

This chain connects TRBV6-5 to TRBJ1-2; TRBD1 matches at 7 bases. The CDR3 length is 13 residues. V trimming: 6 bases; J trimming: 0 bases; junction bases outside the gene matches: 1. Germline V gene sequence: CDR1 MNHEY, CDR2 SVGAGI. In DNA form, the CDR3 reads TGTGCCAGCAGGACAGGGTCTAACTATGGCTACACCTTC. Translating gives CASRTGSNYGYTF.

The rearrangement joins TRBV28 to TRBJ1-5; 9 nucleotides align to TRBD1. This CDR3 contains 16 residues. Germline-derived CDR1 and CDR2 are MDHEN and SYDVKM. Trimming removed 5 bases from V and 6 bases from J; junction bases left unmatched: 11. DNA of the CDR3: TGTGCCAGCAGTGATTTATCACCGGGACAGGGTCAGCCCCAGCATTTT. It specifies CASSDLSPGQGQPQHF.

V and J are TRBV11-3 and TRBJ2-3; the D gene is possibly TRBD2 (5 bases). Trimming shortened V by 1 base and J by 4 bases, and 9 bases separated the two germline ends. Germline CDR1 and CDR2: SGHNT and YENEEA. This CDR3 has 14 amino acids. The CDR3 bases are TGTGCCAGCAGCTTAGGGGGTAGCGCAGATACGCAGTATTTT. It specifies CASSLGGSADTQYF.

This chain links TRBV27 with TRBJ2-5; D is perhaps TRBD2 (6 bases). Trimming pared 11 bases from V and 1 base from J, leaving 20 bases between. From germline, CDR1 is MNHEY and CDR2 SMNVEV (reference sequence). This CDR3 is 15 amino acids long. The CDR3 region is CAHPGGVSTQETQYF. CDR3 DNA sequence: TGTGCCCACCCCGGAGGGGTGTCCACCCAAGAGACCCAGTACTTC.

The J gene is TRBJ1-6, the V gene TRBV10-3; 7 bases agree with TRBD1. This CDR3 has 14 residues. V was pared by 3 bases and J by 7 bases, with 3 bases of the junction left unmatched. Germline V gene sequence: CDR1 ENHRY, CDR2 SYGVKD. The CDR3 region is CAISDDRANSPLHF. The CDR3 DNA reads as TGTGCCATCAGTGATGACAGGGCGAATTCACCCCTCCACTTT.

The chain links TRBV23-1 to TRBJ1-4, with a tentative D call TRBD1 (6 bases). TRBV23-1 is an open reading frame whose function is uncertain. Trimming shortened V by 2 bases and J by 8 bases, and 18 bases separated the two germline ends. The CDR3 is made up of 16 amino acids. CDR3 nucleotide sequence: TGCGCCAGCAGTCAACCGGAGGACGGGGGCTACGAAAAACTGTTTTTT. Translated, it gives CASSQPEDGGYEKLFF.

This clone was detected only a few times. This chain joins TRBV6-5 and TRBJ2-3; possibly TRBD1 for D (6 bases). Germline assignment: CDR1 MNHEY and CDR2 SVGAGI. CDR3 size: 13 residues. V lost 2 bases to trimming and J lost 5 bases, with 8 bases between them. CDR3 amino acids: CASSYGGLDTQYF. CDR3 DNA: TGTGCCAGCAGTTACGGGGGCCTAGATACGCAGTATTTT.

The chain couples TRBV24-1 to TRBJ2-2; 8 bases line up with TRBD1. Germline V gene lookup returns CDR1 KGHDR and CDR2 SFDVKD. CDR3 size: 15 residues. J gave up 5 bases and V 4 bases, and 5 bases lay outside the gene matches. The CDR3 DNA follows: TGTGCCACCAGTGACAGGACAGGGAGAACCGGGGAGCTGTTTTTT. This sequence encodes CATSDRTGRTGELFF.

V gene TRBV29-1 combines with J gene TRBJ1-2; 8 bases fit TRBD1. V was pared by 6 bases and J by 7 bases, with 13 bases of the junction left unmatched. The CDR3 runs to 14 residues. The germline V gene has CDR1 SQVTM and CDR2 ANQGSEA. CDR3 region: CSVSLYQGASGYTF. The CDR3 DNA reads TGCAGCGTCTCTTTGTACCAGGGGGCGAGTGGCTACACCTTC.